This T cell receptor beta chain was recovered during a study of blood T cell repertoires in COVID-19. Overall study: Acute-phase and convalescent COVID-19 samples originated in the United States, Italy and Spain.

Source study methods: Amplified reference gene primers provided the basis for estimating nucleated cell counts. Profiling relied on immunoSEQ multiplex PCR, and the TCRdb table lists in-frame clones only, not all of them. V and J calls and clone size follow that table, whereas D and trimming were derived from the DNA. Altogether just under 350,000 clones are present, around nine tenths being singletons, with the ten largest covering more than 5.5%. The germline CDR1 and CDR2 sequences are LGHNA and YNFKEQ. CDR3 length: 13 residues. Trimming took off 0 bases at V and 6 bases at J, with 6 bases between the two ends. Followed over time, Seattle patients had been enrolled while infection was active.

This receptor was identified in a woman in her seventies with COVID-19, enrolled during active disease. The specimen sequenced was peripheral blood. This chain links TRBV4-2 with TRBJ1-5; D is undetermined. The CDR3 DNA follows: TGTGCCAGCAGCCAAGATCACGGTCAGCCCCAGCATTTT. It codes for CASSQDHGQPQHF.